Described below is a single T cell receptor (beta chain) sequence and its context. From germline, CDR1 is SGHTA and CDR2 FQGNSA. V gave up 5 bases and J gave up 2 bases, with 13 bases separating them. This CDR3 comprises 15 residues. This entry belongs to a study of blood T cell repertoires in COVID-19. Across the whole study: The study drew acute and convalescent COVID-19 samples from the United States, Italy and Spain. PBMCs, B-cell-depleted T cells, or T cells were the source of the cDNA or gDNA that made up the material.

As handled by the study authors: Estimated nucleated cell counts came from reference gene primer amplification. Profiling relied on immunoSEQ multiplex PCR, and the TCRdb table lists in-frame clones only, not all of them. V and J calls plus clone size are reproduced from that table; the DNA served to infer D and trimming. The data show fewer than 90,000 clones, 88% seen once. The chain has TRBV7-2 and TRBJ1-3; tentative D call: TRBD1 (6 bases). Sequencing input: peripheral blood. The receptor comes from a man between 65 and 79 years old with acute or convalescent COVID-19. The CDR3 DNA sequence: TGTGCCAGCAGCCAACAGGGTTTAACTGGAAACACCATATATTTT. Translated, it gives CASSQQGLTGNTIYF. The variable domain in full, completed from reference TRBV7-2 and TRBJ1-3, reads GAGVSQSPSNKVTEKGKDVELRCDPISGHTALYWYRQSLGQGLEFLIYFQGNSAPDKSGLPSDRFSAERTGGSVSTLTIQRTQQEDSAVYLCASSQQGLTGNTIYFGEGSWLTVV.